Here is one T cell receptor (beta chain) with its context. The target antigen is unknown. The entry originates in a study of T-cell memory formation after mild COVID-19. Study in general: For the most part, TCR clusters were specific to one donor. Study-wide points: Later expanders leaned toward CD4+, whereas clones contracting from day 15 to 85 were balanced CD4/CD8. A subset of responding clones appeared in pre-infection memory, suggesting cross-reactive memory joined.

It was 5'RACE with constant-segment primers that produced the TCR alpha and TCR beta cDNA libraries, which carried sample barcodes and UMIs. One entry per CDR3 protein, called by TCRdb with MiXCR from the 5' RACE reads. Among under 650,000 distinct CDR3 sequences, more than 15% were seen once, and the ten largest hold about 12%. V was trimmed by 0 bases and J by 8 bases, leaving 10 bases between them. This CDR3 region has 13 residues. Germline V gene data show CDR1 as MNHEY and CDR2 as SVGAGI. Specimen: PBMCs or a T cell subset sorted from them (not recorded which). This sequence was found in an adult woman who had mild COVID-19 (a few samples of this study predate the infection). Cell type and time point are not known. The chain combines TRBV6-5 with TRBJ1-2; a possible D gene is TRBD1 (5 bases). The CDR3 sequence is CASSYSSGWGYTF. The CDR3 nucleotides read TGTGCCAGCAGTTACTCCTCAGGGTGGGGCTACACCTTC.